One TCR beta chain is described in this entry. Its specificity is not known. The data belong to a study of cytomegalovirus exposure and HLA in healthy donors. Study details: Approximately 85 million unique TCRs from HLA-typed donors were held in an early data release. Of all 400 or so donors who were genotyped, roughly 83% belonged to the Caucasian-associated ancestry cluster. Study-wide results and limits: Later on, an analysis tied 15,000 or so TCR beta sequences to HLA alleles at 0.05 false discovery rate. Later examination showed HLA-associated TCR beta chains had greater clonal expansion than equally common others.

In germline, CDR1 is LNHDA, CDR2 SQIVND (reference sequence). CDR3 length: 13 residues. V dropped 5 bases and J dropped 8; count of bases not matched to a gene: 7. The PCR used 60 Vbeta and 13 Jbeta primers. Produced via immunoSEQ multiplex PCR; TCRdb's table is partial and in-frame only. The repertoire holds roughly 89,000 clones, with over 55% as singletons. The chain joins TRBV19 to TRBJ1-1, with 8 bases lining up with TRBD1. The receptor's source is a woman aged 45-65 years in good health and CMV-seropositive. The sequenced material came from PBMCs. CDR3 sequence (DNA): TGTGCCAGTAGTGGGAGACAGGGGCTGGAAGCTTTCTTT. Translation gives CASSGRQGLEAFF.